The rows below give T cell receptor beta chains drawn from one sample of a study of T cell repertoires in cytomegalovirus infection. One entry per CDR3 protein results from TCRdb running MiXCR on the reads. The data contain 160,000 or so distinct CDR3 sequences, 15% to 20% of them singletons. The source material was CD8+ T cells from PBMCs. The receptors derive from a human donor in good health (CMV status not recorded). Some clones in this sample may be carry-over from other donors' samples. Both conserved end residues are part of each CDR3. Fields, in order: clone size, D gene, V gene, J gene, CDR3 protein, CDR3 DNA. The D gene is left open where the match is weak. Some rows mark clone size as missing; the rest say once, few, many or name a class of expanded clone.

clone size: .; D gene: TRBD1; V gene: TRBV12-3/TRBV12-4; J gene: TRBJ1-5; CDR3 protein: CASDTMPGQVLNQPQHF; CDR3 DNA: TGTGCCAGCGATACGATGCCGGGACAGGTACTAAATCAGCCCCAGCATTTT
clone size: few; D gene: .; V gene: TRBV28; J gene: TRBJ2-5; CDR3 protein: CASSFLRTVETQYF; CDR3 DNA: TGTGCCAGCAGTTTTCTACGGACCGTGGAGACCCAGTACTTC
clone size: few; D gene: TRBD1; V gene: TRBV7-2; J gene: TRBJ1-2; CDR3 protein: CASSFKQGAPYGYTF; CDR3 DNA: TGTGCCAGCAGCTTCAAACAGGGGGCGCCATATGGCTACACCTTC
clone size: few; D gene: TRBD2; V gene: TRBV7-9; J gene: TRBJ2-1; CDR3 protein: CASSGRLAGYHNEQFF; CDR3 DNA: TGTGCCAGCAGCGGAAGACTAGCGGGATATCACAATGAGCAGTTCTTC
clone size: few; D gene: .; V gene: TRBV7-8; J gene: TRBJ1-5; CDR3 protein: CASSLGPHGQDSFNQPQHF; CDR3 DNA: TGTGCCAGCAGCTTAGGGCCCCACGGCCAGGACAGTTTCAATCAGCCCCAGCATTTT
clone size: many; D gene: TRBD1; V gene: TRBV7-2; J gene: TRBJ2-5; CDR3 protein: CASTSDRYQETQYF; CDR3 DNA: TGTGCCAGCACCTCGGACAGGTACCAAGAGACCCAGTACTTC
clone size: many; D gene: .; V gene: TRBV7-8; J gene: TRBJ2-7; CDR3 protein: CASGGFYEQYF; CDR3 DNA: TGTGCCAGCGGGGGGTTCTACGAGCAGTACTTC
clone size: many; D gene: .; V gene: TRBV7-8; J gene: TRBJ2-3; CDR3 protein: CASSPTRVTTDTQYF; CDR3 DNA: TGTGCCAGCAGTCCTACAAGGGTTACCACAGATACGCAGTATTTT
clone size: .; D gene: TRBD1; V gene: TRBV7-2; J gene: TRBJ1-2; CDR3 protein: CASTTGQPKFGYTF; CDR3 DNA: TGTGCCAGCACCACGGGACAGCCCAAGTTTGGCTACACCTTC
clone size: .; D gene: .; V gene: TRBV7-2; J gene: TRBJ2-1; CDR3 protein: CASSWGRGPYNEQFF; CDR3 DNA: TGTGCCAGCAGCTGGGGGAGGGGGCCGTACAATGAGCAGTTCTTC
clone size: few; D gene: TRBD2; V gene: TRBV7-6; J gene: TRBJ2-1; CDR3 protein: CASSRGGRQGSYNEQFF; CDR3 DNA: TGTGCCAGCAGTCGGGGCGGGAGGCAAGGGTCCTACAATGAGCAGTTCTTC